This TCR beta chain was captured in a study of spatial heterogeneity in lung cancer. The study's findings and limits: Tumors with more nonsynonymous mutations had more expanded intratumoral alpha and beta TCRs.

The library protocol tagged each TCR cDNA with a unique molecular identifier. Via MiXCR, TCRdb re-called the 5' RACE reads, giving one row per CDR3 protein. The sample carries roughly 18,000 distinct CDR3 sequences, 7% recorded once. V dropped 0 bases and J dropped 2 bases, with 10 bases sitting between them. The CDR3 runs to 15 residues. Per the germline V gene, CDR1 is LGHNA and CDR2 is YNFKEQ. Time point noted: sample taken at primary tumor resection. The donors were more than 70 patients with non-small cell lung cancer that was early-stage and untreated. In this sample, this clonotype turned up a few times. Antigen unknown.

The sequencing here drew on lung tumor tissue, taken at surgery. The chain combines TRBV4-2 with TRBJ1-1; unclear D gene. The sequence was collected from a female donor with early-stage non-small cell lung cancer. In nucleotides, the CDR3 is TGTGCCAGCAGCCAAGACACGAATTATAACACTGAAGCTTTCTTT. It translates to CASSQDTNYNTEAFF.